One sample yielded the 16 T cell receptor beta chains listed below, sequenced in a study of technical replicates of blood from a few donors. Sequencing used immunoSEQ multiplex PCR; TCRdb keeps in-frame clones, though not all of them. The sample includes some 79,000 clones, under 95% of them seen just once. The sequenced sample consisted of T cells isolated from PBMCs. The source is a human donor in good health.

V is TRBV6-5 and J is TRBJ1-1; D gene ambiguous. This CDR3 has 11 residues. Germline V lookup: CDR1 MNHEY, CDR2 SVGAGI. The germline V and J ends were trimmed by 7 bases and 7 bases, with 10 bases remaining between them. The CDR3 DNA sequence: TGTGCCAGCACCCACGGTTTTGAAGCTTTCTTT. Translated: CASTHGFEAFF.

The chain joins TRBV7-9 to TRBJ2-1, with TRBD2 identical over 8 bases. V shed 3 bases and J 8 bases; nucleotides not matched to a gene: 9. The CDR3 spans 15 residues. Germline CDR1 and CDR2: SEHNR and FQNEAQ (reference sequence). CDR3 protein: CASSFGAGVGDEQFF. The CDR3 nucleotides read TGTGCCAGCAGCTTTGGAGCGGGAGTCGGGGATGAGCAGTTCTTC.

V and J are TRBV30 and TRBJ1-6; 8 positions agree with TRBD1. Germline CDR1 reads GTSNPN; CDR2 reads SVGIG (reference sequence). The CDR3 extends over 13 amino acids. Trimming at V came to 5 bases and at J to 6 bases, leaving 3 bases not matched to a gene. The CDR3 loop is CAWDRGPNSPLHF. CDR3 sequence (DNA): TGTGCCTGGGACAGGGGCCCTAATTCACCCCTCCACTTT.

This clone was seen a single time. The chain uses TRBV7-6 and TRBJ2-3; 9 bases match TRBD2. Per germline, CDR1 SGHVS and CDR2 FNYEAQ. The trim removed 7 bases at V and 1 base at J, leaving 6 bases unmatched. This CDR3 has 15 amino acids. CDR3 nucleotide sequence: TGTGCCAGCACCCTCCTAGCGGGACGCACAGATACGCAGTATTTT. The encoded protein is CASTLLAGRTDTQYF.

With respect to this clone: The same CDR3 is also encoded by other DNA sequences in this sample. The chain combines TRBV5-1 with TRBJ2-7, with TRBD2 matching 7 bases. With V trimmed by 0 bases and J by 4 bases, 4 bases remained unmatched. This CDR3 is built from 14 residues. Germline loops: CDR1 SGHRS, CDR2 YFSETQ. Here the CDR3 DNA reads TGCGCCAGCAGCTTGGGCGGGGAGGGGTACGAGCAGTACTTC. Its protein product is CASSLGGEGYEQYF.

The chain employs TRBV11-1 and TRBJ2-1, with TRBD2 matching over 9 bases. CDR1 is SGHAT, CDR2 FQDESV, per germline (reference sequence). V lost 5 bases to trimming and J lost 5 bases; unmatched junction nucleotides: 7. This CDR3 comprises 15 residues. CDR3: CASSKGTSYNNEQFF. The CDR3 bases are TGTGCCAGCAGCAAAGGGACTAGCTATAACAATGAGCAGTTCTTC.

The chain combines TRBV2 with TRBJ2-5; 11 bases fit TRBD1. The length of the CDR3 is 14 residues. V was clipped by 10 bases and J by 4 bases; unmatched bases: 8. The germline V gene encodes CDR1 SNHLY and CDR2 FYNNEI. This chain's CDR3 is CANAEDRGRETQYF. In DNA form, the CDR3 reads TGTGCCAACGCAGAGGACAGGGGGCGAGAGACCCAGTACTTC.

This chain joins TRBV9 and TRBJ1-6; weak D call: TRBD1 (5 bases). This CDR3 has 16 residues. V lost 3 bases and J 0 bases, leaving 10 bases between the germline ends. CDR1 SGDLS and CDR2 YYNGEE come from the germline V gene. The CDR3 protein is CASSEGGGSYNSPLHF. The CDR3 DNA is TGTGCCAGCAGCGAAGGCGGGGGCTCCTATAATTCACCCCTCCACTTT.

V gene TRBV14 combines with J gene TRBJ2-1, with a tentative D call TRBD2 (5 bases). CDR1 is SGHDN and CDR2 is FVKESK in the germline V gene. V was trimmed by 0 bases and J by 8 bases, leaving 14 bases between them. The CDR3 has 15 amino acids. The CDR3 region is CASSQDRWERYEQFF. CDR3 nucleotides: TGTGCCAGCAGCCAAGATCGCTGGGAGAGGTATGAGCAGTTCTTC.

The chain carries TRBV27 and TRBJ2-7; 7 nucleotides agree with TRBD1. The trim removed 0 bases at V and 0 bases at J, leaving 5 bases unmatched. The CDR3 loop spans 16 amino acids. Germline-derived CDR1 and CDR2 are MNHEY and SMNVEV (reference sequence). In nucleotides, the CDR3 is TGTGCCAGCAGTTTATCCGTCACAGGGGCCTCCTACGAGCAGTACTTC. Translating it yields CASSLSVTGASYEQYF.

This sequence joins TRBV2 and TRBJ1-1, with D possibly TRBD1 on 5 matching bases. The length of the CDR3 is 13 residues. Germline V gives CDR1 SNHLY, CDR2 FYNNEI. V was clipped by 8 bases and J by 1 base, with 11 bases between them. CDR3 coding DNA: TGTGCCAGCCCCGAAGGGGAGAACACTGAAGCTTTCTTT. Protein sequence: CASPEGENTEAFF.

CDR3 loop: CASSSPRNSSPWPQHF. DNA of the CDR3: TGTGCCAGCAGCTCCCCCCGGAACAGTTCCCCTTGGCCCCAGCATTTT. V is TRBV7-2 and J is TRBJ1-5, with D uncertain. The CDR3 loop spans 16 amino acids. Germline loops: CDR1 SGHTA, CDR2 FQGNSA. Trimming took 4 bases from V and 9 from J, leaving 22 bases between them.

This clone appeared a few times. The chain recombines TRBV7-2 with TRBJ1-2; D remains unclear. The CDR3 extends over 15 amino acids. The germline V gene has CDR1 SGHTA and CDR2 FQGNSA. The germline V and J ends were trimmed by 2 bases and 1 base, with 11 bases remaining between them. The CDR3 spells CASSLPPRNNYGYTF. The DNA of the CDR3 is TGTGCCAGCAGCTTACCCCCCAGGAATAACTATGGCTACACCTTC.

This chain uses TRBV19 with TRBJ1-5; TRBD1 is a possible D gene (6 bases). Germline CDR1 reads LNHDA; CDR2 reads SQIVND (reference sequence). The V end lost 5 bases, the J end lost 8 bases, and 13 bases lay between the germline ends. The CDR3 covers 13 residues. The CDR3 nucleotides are TGTGCCAGTAGTTCTAAAGGGGGGGAGCCCCAGCATTTT. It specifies CASSSKGGEPQHF.

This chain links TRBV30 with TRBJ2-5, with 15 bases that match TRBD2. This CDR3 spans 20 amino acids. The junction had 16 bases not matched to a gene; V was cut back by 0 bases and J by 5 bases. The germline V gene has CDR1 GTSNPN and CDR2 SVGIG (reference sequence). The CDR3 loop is CAWSVARTSGGARSTETQYF. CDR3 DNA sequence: TGTGCCTGGAGTGTTGCCAGGACTAGCGGGGGGGCCAGGTCGACGGAGACCCAGTACTTC.

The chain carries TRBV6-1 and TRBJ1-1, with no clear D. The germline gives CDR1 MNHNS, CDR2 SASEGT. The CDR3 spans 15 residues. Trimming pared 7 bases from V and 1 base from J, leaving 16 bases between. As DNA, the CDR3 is TGTGCCAGCAACCCTGCCTCACCTAGGAACACTGAAGCTTTCTTT. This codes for CASNPASPRNTEAFF.